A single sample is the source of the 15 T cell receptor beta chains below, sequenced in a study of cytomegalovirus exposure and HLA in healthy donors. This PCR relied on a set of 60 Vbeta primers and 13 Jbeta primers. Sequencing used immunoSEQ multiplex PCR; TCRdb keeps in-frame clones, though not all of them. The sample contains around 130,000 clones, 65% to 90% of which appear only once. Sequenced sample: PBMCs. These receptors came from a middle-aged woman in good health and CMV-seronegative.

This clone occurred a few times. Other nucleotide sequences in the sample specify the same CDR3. CDR3 region: CASSEGGGYGYTF. CDR3 DNA: TGTGCCAGCAGTGAAGGGGGCGGCTATGGCTACACCTTC. The V gene is TRBV6-1, the J gene TRBJ1-2, with D possibly TRBD1 on 5 matching bases. V was clipped by 1 base and J by 4 bases, with 7 bases between them. Per the germline V gene, CDR1 is MNHNS and CDR2 is SASEGT. The CDR3 extends over 13 amino acids.

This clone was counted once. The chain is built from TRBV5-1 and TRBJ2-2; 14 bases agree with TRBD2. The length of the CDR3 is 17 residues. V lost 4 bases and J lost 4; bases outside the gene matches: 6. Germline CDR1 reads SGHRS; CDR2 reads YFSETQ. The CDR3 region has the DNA TGCGCCAGCAGCAGGGGACTAGCGGGAGATGCCACCGGGGAGCTGTTTTTT. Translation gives CASSRGLAGDATGELFF.

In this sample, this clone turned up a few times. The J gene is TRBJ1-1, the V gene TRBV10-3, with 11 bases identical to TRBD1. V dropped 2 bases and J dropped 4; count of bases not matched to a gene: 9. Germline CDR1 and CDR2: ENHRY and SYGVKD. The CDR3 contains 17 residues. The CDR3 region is CAISERPPGTGGTEAFF. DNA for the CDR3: TGTGCCATCAGTGAGAGACCCCCGGGGACAGGGGGCACTGAAGCTTTCTTT.

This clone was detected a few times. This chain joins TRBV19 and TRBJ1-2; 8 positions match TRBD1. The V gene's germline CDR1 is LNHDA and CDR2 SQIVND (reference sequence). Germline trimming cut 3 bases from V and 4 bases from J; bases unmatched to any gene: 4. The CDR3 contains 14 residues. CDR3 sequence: CASSIPTGAYGYTF. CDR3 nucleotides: TGTGCCAGTAGTATCCCGACAGGGGCCTATGGCTACACCTTC. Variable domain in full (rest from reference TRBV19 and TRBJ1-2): DGGITQSPKYLFRKEGQNVTLSCEQNLNHDAMYWYRQDPGQGLRLIYYSQIVNDFQKGDIAEGYSVSREKKESFPLTVTSAQKNPTAFYLCASSIPTGAYGYTFGSGTRLTVV.

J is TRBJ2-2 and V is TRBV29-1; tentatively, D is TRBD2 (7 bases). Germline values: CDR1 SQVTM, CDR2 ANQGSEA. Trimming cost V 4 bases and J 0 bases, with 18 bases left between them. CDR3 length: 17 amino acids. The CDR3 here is CSVGPASGGTNTGELFF. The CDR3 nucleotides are TGCAGCGTTGGGCCGGCCTCGGGGGGCACGAACACCGGGGAGCTGTTTTTT.

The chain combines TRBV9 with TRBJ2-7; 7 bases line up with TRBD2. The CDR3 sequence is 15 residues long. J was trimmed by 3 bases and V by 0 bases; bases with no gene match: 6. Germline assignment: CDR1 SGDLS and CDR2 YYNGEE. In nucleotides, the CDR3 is TGTGCCAGCAGCGTAGGTGGCGGGAGCAACTACGAGCAGTACTTC. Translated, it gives CASSVGGGSNYEQYF. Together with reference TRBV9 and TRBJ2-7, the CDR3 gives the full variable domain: DSGVTQTPKHLITATGQRVTLRCSPRSGDLSVYWYQQSLDQGLQFLIQYYNGEERAKGNILERFSAQQFPDLHSELNLSSLELGDSALYFCASSVGGGSNYEQYFGPGTRLTVT.

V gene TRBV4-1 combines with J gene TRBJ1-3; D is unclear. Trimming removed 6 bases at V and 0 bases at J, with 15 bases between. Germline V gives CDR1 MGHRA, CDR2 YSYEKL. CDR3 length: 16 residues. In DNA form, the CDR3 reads TGCGCCAGCAGTCCGACAAATGCCCTCTCTGGAAACACCATATATTTT. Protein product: CASSPTNALSGNTIYF.

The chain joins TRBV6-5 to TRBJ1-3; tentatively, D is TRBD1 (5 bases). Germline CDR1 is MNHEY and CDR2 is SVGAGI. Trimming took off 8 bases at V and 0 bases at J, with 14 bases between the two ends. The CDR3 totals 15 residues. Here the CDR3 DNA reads TGTGCCAGCGGCAGGGATCGGTACTCTGGAAACACCATATATTTT. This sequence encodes CASGRDRYSGNTIYF.

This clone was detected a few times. In DNA form, the CDR3 reads TGTGCCAGCAGTGTACTATCCGGGACAGGGGCCTACGAGCAGTACTTC. It is translated as CASSVLSGTGAYEQYF. The chain combines TRBV6-1 with TRBJ2-7; 10 positions match TRBD1. V dropped 4 bases and J dropped 2; count of bases not matched to a gene: 8. Germline V lookup: CDR1 MNHNS, CDR2 SASEGT. This CDR3 is built from 16 residues.

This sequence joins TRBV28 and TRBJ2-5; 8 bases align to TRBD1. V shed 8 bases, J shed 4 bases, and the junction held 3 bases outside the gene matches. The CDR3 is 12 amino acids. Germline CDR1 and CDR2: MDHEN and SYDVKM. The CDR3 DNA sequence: TGTGCCAGCCATACAGGGGGAGAGACCCAGTACTTC. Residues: CASHTGGETQYF.

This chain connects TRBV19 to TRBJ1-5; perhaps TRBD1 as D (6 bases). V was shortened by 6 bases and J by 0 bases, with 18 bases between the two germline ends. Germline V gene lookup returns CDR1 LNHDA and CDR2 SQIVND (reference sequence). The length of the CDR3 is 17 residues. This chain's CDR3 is CASRAWAGAYSNQPQHF. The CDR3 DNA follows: TGTGCCAGTAGGGCATGGGCAGGGGCCTATAGCAATCAGCCCCAGCATTTT.

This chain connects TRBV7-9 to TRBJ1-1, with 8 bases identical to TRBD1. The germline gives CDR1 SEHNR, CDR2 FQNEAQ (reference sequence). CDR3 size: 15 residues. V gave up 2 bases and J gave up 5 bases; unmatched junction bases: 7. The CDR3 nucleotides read TGTGCCAGCAGCTTATTGCCAGGGGGCATAACTGAAGCTTTCTTT. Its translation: CASSLLPGGITEAFF.

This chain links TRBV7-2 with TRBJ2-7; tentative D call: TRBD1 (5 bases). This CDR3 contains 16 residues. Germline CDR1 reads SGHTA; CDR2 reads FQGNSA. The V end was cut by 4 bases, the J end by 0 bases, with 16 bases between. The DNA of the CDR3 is TGTGCCAGCAGCTCCTCAGTGTCAGGGATCTCCTACGAGCAGTACTTC. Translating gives CASSSSVSGISYEQYF.

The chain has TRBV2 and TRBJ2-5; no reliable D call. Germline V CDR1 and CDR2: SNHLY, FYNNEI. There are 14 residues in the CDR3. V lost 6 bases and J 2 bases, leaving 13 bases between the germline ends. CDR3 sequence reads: CASRSDTGQETQYF. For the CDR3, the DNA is TGTGCCAGCAGGTCCGACACTGGGCAAGAGACCCAGTACTTC.

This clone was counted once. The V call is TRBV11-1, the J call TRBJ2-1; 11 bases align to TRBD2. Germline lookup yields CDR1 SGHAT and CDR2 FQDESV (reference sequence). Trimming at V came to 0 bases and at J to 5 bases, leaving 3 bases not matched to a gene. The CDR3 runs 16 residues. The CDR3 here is CASSLATSGSNNEQFF. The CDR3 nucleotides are TGTGCCAGCAGCTTAGCTACTAGCGGGAGTAACAATGAGCAGTTCTTC.